The 2 T cell receptor beta chains below all came from one sample that was sequenced in a study of cytomegalovirus exposure and HLA in healthy donors. Primers: 60 Vbeta forward and 13 Jbeta reverse. Generated by immunoSEQ multiplex PCR, the TCRdb table keeps only in-frame clones and is missing some. Of about 180,000 clones listed, 77% are singletons. Source material: PBMCs. These receptors were taken from a woman under 40 in good health and CMV-seropositive.

The chain uses TRBV18 and TRBJ1-2; tentative D call: TRBD1 (5 bases). The CDR3 totals 13 residues. Germline V gene data show CDR1 as KGHSH and CDR2 as LQKENI. Trimming removed 4 bases at V and 8 bases at J, with 14 bases between. For the CDR3, the DNA is TGTGCCAGCTCACGTTCGGACATTCTGGGCTACACCTTC. It yields the protein CASSRSDILGYTF. Combining the CDR3 with reference TRBV18 and TRBJ1-2 gives the whole variable domain NAGVMQNPRHLVRRRGQEARLRCSPMKGHSHVYWYRQLPEEGLKFMVYLQKENIIDESGMPKERFSAEFPKEGPSILRIQQVVRGDSAAYFCASSRSDILGYTFGSGTRLTVV.

The chain employs TRBV5-1 and TRBJ2-5; possible D gene TRBD1, 5 bases. The CDR3 loop spans 13 amino acids. Per the germline V gene, CDR1 is SGHRS and CDR2 is YFSETQ. V was trimmed by 2 bases and J by 5 bases, leaving 10 bases between them. The CDR3, as DNA: TGCGCCAGCAGCTTTGGACAAATGGAGACCCAGTACTTC. As protein: CASSFGQMETQYF.